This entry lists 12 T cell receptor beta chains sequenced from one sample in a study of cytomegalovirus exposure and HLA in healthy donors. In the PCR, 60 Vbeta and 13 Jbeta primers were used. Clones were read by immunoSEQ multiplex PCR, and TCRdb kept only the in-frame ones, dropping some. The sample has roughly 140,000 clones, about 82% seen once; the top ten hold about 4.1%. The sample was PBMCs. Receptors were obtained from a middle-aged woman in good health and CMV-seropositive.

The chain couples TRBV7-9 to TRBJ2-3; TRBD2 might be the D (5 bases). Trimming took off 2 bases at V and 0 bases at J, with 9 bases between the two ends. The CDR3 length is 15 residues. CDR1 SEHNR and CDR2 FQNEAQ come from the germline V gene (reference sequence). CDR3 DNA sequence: TGTGCCAGCAGCTTACTAGCCTCTAGCACAGATACGCAGTATTTT. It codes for CASSLLASSTDTQYF.

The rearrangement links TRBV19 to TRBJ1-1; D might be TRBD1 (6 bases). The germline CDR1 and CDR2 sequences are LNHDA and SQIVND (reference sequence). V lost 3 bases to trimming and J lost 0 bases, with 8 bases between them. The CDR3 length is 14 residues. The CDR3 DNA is TGTGCCAGTAGTATCCAGGGGATGAACACTGAAGCTTTCTTT. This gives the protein CASSIQGMNTEAFF.

The CDR3 sequence is CASKILGQGQEQYF. In DNA form, the CDR3 reads TGTGCCAGCAAAATATTAGGACAGGGACAAGAGCAGTACTTC. The V gene is TRBV2, the J gene TRBJ2-7; 8 bases agree with TRBD1. This CDR3 has 14 residues. V shed 7 bases and J 7 bases; nucleotides not matched to a gene: 12. Looked up from germline, CDR1 is SNHLY and CDR2 is FYNNEI.

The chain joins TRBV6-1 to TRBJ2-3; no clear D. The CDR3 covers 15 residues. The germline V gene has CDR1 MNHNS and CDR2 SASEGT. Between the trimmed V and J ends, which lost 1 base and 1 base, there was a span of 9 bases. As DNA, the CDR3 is TGTGCCAGCAGTGAAGTTAGCCCACGCACAGATACGCAGTATTTT. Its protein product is CASSEVSPRTDTQYF.

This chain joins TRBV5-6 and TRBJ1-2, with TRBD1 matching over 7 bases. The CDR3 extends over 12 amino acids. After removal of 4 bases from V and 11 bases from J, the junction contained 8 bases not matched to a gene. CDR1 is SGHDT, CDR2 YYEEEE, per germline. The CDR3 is CASSPDREGYTF. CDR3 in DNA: TGTGCCAGCAGCCCCGACAGGGAAGGTTACACCTTC.

CDR3 amino acids: CASSGAQYPDTQYF. The CDR3, as DNA: TGTGCCAGCTCGGGGGCTCAGTATCCAGATACGCAGTATTTT. This chain uses TRBV18 with TRBJ2-3; a weak D match, TRBD1 (6 bases). Trimming shortened V by 6 bases and J by 4 bases, and 14 bases separated the two germline ends. Germline values: CDR1 KGHSH, CDR2 LQKENI. The length of the CDR3 is 14 residues.

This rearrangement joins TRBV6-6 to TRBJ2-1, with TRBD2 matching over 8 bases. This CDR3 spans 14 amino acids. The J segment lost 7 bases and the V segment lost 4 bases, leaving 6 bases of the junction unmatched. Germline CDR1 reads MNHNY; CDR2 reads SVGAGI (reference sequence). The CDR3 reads CASSLTAGVNEQFF. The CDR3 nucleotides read TGTGCCAGCAGTTTGACAGCGGGGGTAAATGAGCAGTTCTTC.

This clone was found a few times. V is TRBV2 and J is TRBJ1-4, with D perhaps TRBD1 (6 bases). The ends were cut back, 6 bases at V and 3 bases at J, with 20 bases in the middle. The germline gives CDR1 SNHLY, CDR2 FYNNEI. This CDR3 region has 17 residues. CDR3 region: CASRGRTADSANEKLFF. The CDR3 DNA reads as TGTGCCAGCAGAGGAAGGACAGCGGACAGCGCTAATGAAAAACTGTTTTTT.

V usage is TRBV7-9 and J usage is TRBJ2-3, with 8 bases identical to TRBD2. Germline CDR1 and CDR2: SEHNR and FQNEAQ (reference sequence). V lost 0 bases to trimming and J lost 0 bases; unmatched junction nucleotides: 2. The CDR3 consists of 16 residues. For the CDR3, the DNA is TGTGCCAGCAGCTTAGCGAGACTAGCGAGCACAGATACGCAGTATTTT. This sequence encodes CASSLARLASTDTQYF.

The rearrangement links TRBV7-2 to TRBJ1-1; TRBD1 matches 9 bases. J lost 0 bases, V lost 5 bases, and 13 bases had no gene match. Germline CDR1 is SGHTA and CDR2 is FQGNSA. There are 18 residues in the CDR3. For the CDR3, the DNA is TGTGCCAGCAGCGTAAGAGCTGGGACAGGGAATTTGAACACTGAAGCTTTCTTT. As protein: CASSVRAGTGNLNTEAFF.

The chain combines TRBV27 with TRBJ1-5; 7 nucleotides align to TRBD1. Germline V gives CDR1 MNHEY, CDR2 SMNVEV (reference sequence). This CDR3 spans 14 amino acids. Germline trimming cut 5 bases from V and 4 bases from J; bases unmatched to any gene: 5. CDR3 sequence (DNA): TGTGCCAGCAGTATGACAGGGCCGAATCAGCCCCAGCATTTT. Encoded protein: CASSMTGPNQPQHF.

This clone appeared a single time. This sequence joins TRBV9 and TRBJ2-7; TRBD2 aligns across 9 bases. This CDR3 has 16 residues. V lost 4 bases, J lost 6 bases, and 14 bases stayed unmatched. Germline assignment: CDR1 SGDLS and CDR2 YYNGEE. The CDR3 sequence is CASSKKEAGGWREQYF. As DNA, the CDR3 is TGTGCCAGCAGCAAAAAGGAGGCGGGAGGGTGGCGCGAGCAGTACTTC.